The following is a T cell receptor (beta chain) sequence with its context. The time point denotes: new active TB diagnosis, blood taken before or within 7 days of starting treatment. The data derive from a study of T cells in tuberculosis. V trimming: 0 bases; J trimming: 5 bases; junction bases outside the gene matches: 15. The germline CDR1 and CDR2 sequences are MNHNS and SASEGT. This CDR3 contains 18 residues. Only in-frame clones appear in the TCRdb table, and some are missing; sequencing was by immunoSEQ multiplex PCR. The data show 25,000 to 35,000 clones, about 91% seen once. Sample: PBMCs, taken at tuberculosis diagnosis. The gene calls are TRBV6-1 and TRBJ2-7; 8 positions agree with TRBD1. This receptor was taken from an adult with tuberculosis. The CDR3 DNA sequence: TGTGCCAGCAGTGAAGCCCGCAGACAGGGGCTGGTTACTAACGAGCAGTACTTC. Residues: CASSEARRQGLVTNEQYF.